The entry below describes one T cell receptor beta chain. This entry is derived from a study of blood T cell repertoires in COVID-19. Generated by immunoSEQ multiplex PCR, the TCRdb table keeps only in-frame clones and is missing some. The table lists about 200,000 clones, around 83% of them singletons, with 10% in the top ten. The sample was peripheral blood. This TCR came from a woman aged 45-60 years with COVID-19, enrolled during active disease.

For the CDR3, the DNA is TGTGCCAGCAGCTTCCGTCCAGGTGGGGGCGAGGGCTATGGCTACACCTTC. Residues: CASSFRPGGGEGYGYTF. This chain links TRBV5-4 with TRBJ1-2; maybe TRBD1 (6 bases). Trimming cost V 2 bases and J 4 bases, with 21 bases left between them. The germline V gene has CDR1 SGHNT and CDR2 YYREEE (reference sequence). CDR3 length: 17 residues.